The clone carrying this T cell receptor (beta chain) came up many times. What it recognizes is unknown. Researchers prepared the TCRbeta library using unique molecular identifiers, the study reports. Each CDR3 protein gets one entry after TCRdb re-called the PCR reads with MiXCR. The sample shows a few hundred thousand distinct CDR3 sequences, roughly 24% of them seen only once. V gave up 5 bases and J gave up 8 bases; unmatched junction bases: 7. The CDR3 has 12 amino acids. The germline CDR1 and CDR2 sequences are DFQATT and SNEGSKA (reference sequence). This sample was taken from a study of T-cell reconstitution after alpha-beta-depleted transplantation in children. Study outcomes and limitations: Reported findings indicate that, about two months after transplant, alpha-beta T cells came from several hundred expanded clones, which were derived from non-depleted graft cells. By one year post-transplant, T-cell counts and diversity largely arose from T cells that were newly produced. Where some patients showed high TCRbeta diversity at day 60, it came from recipient T cells and thymic progenitors that had survived.

This chain connects TRBV20-1 to TRBJ1-2; 8 positions match TRBD1. Sequencing used PBMCs, obtained before TCRalphabeta/CD19-depleted stem cell transplant. This clonotype was sampled from a girl aged 2-10 years with Fanconi anemia, due to receive a stem cell transplant. This CDR3 reads CSAPRTGWGYTF. In DNA, the CDR3 is TGCAGTGCTCCCCGGACAGGGTGGGGCTACACCTTC.